This TCR beta chain was retrieved from a study of T cell responses to AZD1222 COVID-19 vaccine (dated by TCRdb to the early 2020s). Study-wide context: AZD1222 recipients with second doses at about 4 weeks or about 12 weeks were pooled, because spike-specific TCR depth and breadth did not differ between schedules. Trial participants were enrolled by age into 18-55, 56-69 and 70-plus year subgroups, with about 150, 28 and 57 TCR-sequenced participants respectively. A total of about 230 trial participants underwent TCR sequencing, of whom approximately 210 received two doses of AZD1222 and around 26 received two doses of the MenACWY control vaccine.

After removal of 6 bases from V and 0 bases from J, the junction retains 5 bases not matched to a gene. Reading from cysteine to phenylalanine, the CDR3 counts 15 amino acids. Only the CDR3 part of the read is kept: 45 bases, read in frame from the first base. Via the germline V gene (reference sequence), CDR1 is LNHDA and CDR2 SQIVND. Taken with the paper, the label for time point translates to: baseline before first vaccination. The vaccinee samples were drawn from two UK trials, COV001 and COV002, one of which was a single-blind randomized controlled phase 2/3 trial testing AZD1222 (ChAdOx1 nCoV-19) in healthy adults. Trial participant PBMC samples were collected at day 0 and day 28 after the second dose for TCRbeta chain sequencing. About this clone: It has no known antigen specificity. The sample holds no much larger clone one base away, and base qualities are not on file. Other DNA sequences in the sample encode the same CDR3.

What the work shows at the level of the full study, not this receptor alone: Vaccine-associated CD4 TCRs spanned the whole spike protein, with dominant responses in regions 160-218 and 743-854. Participants were mostly white British and included more females than males, and it was suggested by the authors that clonal diversity may have been underestimated. Because no samples from the day 14 peak response were available, repertoires could be characterized only after the peak T cell response. Spike-specific TCR breadth and depth rose significantly after two AZD1222 doses compared with day 0 and with MenACWY recipients. Reportedly, close to half of the unique spike-specific TCRs recognized epitopes lying outside the regions that are mutated in the B.1.351 and B.1.1.7 variants. In the small 56-69-year group, the increase in depth fell short of significance, most likely because of low power. Only five or six AZD1222 recipients were SARS-CoV-2 seropositive at baseline, limiting conclusions about previously exposed vaccinees.

The CDR3 regions of human TCRbeta chains were subjected to immunosequencing. For the original study's pipeline: TCRs in the repertoires were matched against a reference library of SARS-CoV-2-specific TCRs that had been generated with the MIRA antigen-specificity platform. Breadth meant the fraction of unique TCRs that were SARS-CoV-2-associated, whereas depth meant the fraction of total T cells that were SARS-CoV-2-associated. Using the MIRA data, each spike-specific TCR was assigned both to the spike region to which the TCR was reactive and to a CD4 or CD8 class. Log10-transformed breadth and depth values were compared by one-way ANOVA with Sidak's multiple comparisons tests. The clones in this table, taken by TCRdb from immuneACCESS, are in-frame only. Not every clone is retained; where verified, under half of the shortfall comes from an unresolved V gene, and the cause of the rest is unknown. V and J calls and clone size are given by that table; D and trimming were obtained from the DNA. This sample comprises more than 85,000 clones, about 72% of them detected only once. About 21% of the sample is in the top ten clones.

This material consisted of peripheral blood, taken on day 0 of AZD1222 vaccination. This chain is built from TRBV19 and TRBJ2-3, with 8 bases in between that match TRBD2. The TCR comes from an adult in good health. The nucleotides are TGTGCCAGTAGGGGGAGCGGGAGAAGCACAGATACGCAGTATTTT. Protein translation: CASRGSGRSTDTQYF.